This is a list of T cell receptor beta chains from one sample in a study of shared clonotypes between healthy human individuals. TCRdb's table, derived via immunoSEQ multiplex PCR, lists solely in-frame clones and lacks some. There are approximately 2.4 million clones in the sample; under 97% occur only once, and roughly 0.13% lies in the top ten. The sample taken for sequencing was naive CD4+ T cells sorted from blood. The receptors were sampled from a man between 18 and 35 years old in good health. Each CDR3 is given with its conserved first and last residue. D genes are given only for firm matches. Not all rows give a size; the values are once, few, many and, for expanded clones, a class.

clone size,J gene,V gene,D gene,CDR3 protein,CDR3 DNA
.,TRBJ2-1,TRBV5-1,.,CASSPDPTYNEQFF,TGCGCCAGCAGCCCGGACCCGACCTACAATGAGCAGTTCTTC
.,TRBJ1-6,TRBV4-1,.,CASSQGGLADYSPLHF,TGCGCCAGCAGCCAAGGTGGTCTTGCCGATTATTCACCCCTCCACTTT
few,TRBJ1-5,TRBV30,.,CAWSPVSNQPQHF,TGTGCCTGGAGCCCAGTTAGCAATCAGCCCCAGCATTTT
.,TRBJ2-2,TRBV7-9,TRBD2,CASSFLKREAGELFF,TGTGCCAGCAGCTTTTTAAAGCGGGAGGCCGGGGAGCTGTTTTTT
.,TRBJ1-4,TRBV19,TRBD1,CASSPTGTGEKLFF,TGTGCCAGTAGTCCGACAGGGACGGGTGAAAAACTGTTTTTT
.,TRBJ1-1,TRBV5-4,.,CASSRDRNTEAFF,TGTGCCAGCAGCCGGGACCGGAACACTGAAGCTTTCTTT
.,TRBJ2-2,TRBV11-2,TRBD1,CASSSQGATGELFF,TGTGCCAGCAGCTCACAGGGGGCCACCGGGGAGCTGTTTTTT
once,TRBJ2-3,TRBV18,.,CASSVRDRTDTQYF,TGTGCCAGCTCAGTCCGGGACCGCACAGATACGCAGTATTTT
.,TRBJ2-7,TRBV11-2,TRBD1,CASQFGGTGQWEQYF,TGTGCCAGTCAATTTGGAGGGACAGGGCAGTGGGAGCAGTACTTC
.,TRBJ1-2,TRBV28,.,CASRGLVSGYTF,TGTGCCAGCAGGGGGCTAGTTAGTGGCTACACCTTC
.,TRBJ1-1,TRBV5-4,TRBD1,CASSLGQGSMNTEAFF,TGTGCCAGCAGCTTGGGACAGGGTTCTATGAACACTGAAGCTTTCTTT
.,TRBJ2-6,TRBV28,TRBD1,CASSFTPGQGSGANVLTF,TGTGCCAGCAGTTTCACTCCGGGACAGGGCTCTGGGGCCAACGTCCTGACTTTC
.,TRBJ2-7,TRBV19,.,CASSSRRGHEQYF,TGTGCCAGTAGTTCGCGAAGGGGACACGAGCAGTACTTC
.,TRBJ1-2,TRBV9,.,CASSVPGSSYGYTF,TGTGCCAGCAGCGTGCCGGGCAGTAGCTATGGCTACACCTTC
.,TRBJ2-5,TRBV18,.,CASSPLPQETQYF,TGTGCCAGCTCACCACTCCCCCAAGAGACCCAGTACTTC
.,TRBJ1-3,TRBV7-3,.,CASAEGFGNTIYF,TGTGCCAGCGCGGAGGGATTCGGAAACACCATATATTTT
.,TRBJ1-3,TRBV5-1,.,CASSAPGLVIYF,TGCGCCAGCAGCGCTCCGGGACTAGTCATATATTTT
.,TRBJ2-2,TRBV7-9,TRBD2,CASSLVAAGGPIGELFF,TGTGCCAGCAGCTTAGTAGCGGCGGGGGGGCCCATCGGGGAGCTGTTTTTT
.,TRBJ2-1,TRBV13,TRBD2,CASRQSGTSGIYNEQFF,TGTGCCAGCAGGCAATCCGGGACTAGCGGGATTTACAATGAGCAGTTCTTC
.,TRBJ2-7,TRBV7-9,TRBD2,CASSLAVLLGREADEQYF,TGTGCCAGCAGCTTAGCTGTTCTACTCGGGCGGGAGGCGGACGAGCAGTACTTC
.,TRBJ1-2,TRBV2,TRBD1,CASSTGQGVNYGYTF,TGTGCCAGCAGCACCGGACAGGGGGTTAACTATGGCTACACCTTC
.,TRBJ1-1,TRBV5-6,TRBD1,CASSLPGQGLGTEAFF,TGTGCCAGCAGCTTACCCGGACAGGGGTTGGGGACTGAAGCTTTCTTT
.,TRBJ2-5,TRBV18,TRBD1,CASSRGQEETQYF,TGTGCCAGCTCACGGGGACAGGAGGAGACCCAGTACTTC
.,TRBJ2-7,TRBV7-2,.,CASSLMGTKRSSYEQYF,TGTGCCAGCAGCTTAATGGGTACGAAACGAAGCTCCTACGAGCAGTACTTC
once,TRBJ1-5,TRBV6-6,.,CASSFRGRGEQPQHF,TGTGCCAGCAGTTTTAGAGGAAGGGGAGAACAGCCCCAGCATTTT
.,TRBJ2-5,TRBV5-1,.,CASSPGIQETQYF,TGCGCCAGCAGCCCGGGTATCCAAGAGACCCAGTACTTC
.,TRBJ2-7,TRBV25-1,TRBD2,CASKAGGKSSYEQYF,TGTGCCAGTAAAGCGGGAGGGAAGAGCTCCTACGAGCAGTACTTC
.,TRBJ2-1,TRBV7-2,TRBD2,CASSLERVAGEQFF,TGTGCCAGCAGCTTAGAACGGGTAGCGGGGGAGCAGTTCTTC
.,TRBJ2-5,TRBV5-1,.,CASSLPPLGQETQYF,TGCGCCAGCAGCCTTCCCCCGTTGGGTCAAGAGACCCAGTACTTC
.,TRBJ2-7,TRBV6-5,.,CASSGGVGPTYEQYF,TGTGCCAGCAGTGGGGGCGTCGGACCTACCTACGAGCAGTACTTC
.,TRBJ1-1,TRBV18,.,CASSPETNSKAFF,TGTGCCAGCTCACCAGAAACAAACTCAAAAGCTTTCTTT
.,TRBJ1-2,TRBV6-5,.,CASRDSYGYTF,TGTGCCAGCAGAGACAGCTATGGCTACACCTTC
many,TRBJ1-3,TRBV4-1,TRBD1,CASSQDRTGGYGNTIYF,TGCGCCAGCAGCCAAGATCGGACAGGGGGTTATGGAAACACCATATATTTT
.,TRBJ1-4,TRBV2,.,CASSETRREKLFF,TGTGCCAGCAGTGAGACACGCAGGGAAAAACTGTTTTTT
.,TRBJ2-5,TRBV5-1,TRBD2,CASSSGTIQETQYF,TGCGCCAGCAGTTCAGGGACTATCCAAGAGACCCAGTACTTC
.,TRBJ2-5,TRBV5-1,TRBD1,CASSDRGGGETQYF,TGCGCCAGTTCCGACAGGGGCGGCGGAGAGACCCAGTACTTC
.,TRBJ2-4,TRBV9,TRBD1,CASSPYQGAAKNIQYF,TGTGCCAGCAGCCCCTATCAGGGGGCGGCCAAAAACATTCAGTACTTC
.,TRBJ1-6,TRBV6-5,TRBD1,CASSYSGTDNSPLHF,TGTGCCAGCAGTTACTCGGGGACAGATAATTCACCCCTCCACTTT
.,TRBJ2-3,TRBV28,.,CASRGPLLADTQYF,TGTGCCTCGCGAGGCCCCCTGCTCGCAGATACGCAGTATTTT
.,TRBJ1-5,TRBV7-2,TRBD1,CASSLAGSGGRGNQPQHF,TGTGCCAGCAGCTTAGCCGGGTCAGGGGGCCGGGGCAATCAGCCCCAGCATTTT